This entry features one T cell receptor beta chain sequence. The data were obtained in a study of cytomegalovirus exposure and HLA in healthy donors. Using immunoSEQ multiplex PCR, the repertoire was profiled, and TCRdb retains in-frame clones only, with some absent. The table includes 150,000 to 200,000 clones, 84% detected once. The CDR3 spans 14 residues. The V end lost 2 bases, the J end lost 5 bases, and 10 bases lay between the germline ends. Germline CDR1 is MNHNS and CDR2 is SASEGT. The chain combines TRBV6-1 with TRBJ2-1; tentative D call: TRBD2 (6 bases). The TCR originated in a woman between 18 and 29 years old in good health and CMV-seropositive. Sequencing was performed on PBMCs. The CDR3 spells CASSEMVADNEQFF. The CDR3 coding sequence is TGTGCCAGCAGTGAAATGGTAGCGGACAATGAGCAGTTCTTC.